This T cell receptor beta chain was documented in a study of blood T cell repertoires in COVID-19 (dated by TCRdb to 2020 to 2022). About the full investigation: Samples from collaborators originated in the United States, Italy and Spain and spanned both the acute and convalescent phases of COVID-19. The material from the prospective study consisted of cDNA or gDNA derived from T cells, B-cell-depleted T cells, or PBMCs. The dataset comprised deeply sampled blood TCRbeta repertoires from subjects exposed to, actively infected with, or recovered from COVID-19. The repertoires were made available in a free public database intended to serve as a resource for research on the immune response to SARS-CoV-2. Samples were obtained from the ongoing ImmuneRACE study (first 160 participants) and from some 1,300 subjects provided by 6 global collaborators. A de-identified subject ID, COVID-19 status, age in years and sex were almost always included in the sample metadata. Where available, HLA class I and class II types were obtained from metadata supplied by the sample provider rather than from assay-based typing. General conclusions and limits of the study: The quantity of clinical and demographic metadata differed by source and by participant and was supplied without curation.

For this clone: The antigen it binds to is not known. No much larger clone exists at a distance of one base, and base qualities are not known.

V loses 1 base of germline sequence and J loses 6 bases, and the interval between the two ends is 11 bases. Spanning cysteine to phenylalanine, the CDR3 consists of 14 amino acids. The kept DNA is CDR3 alone, 42 bases in frame from the first base. In the germline V gene (reference sequence), CDR1 corresponds to LGHDT and CDR2 to YNNKEL. Collaborating institutions collected whole blood in K2EDTA tubes following their own protocols. For TCRbeta analysis, collaborators shipped samples in one of three forms: frozen whole blood, isolated PBMCs, or DNA extracted from either of those sample types. The immunoSEQ Assay, a bias-controlled multiplex PCR, was used to amplify TCRbeta CDR3 regions from genomic DNA. Per the source publication's procedure: Nucleated cell counts per sample were estimated from amplification of reference gene primers within the assay. Sequence reads were collapsed and filtered to measure the absolute abundance of every unique TCRbeta CDR3 rearrangement. For each sample, productive Simpson clonality was calculated as the square root of Simpson's diversity index over productive rearrangements. In TCRdb, the immuneACCESS table is reduced to in-frame sequences with V and J assigned. These tables do not hold every clone; where another copy was compared, an unresolved V gene accounts for under half, and the others remain unexplained. That table supplies the V and J calls and clone size; D and trimming were determined from the DNA. The sample includes more than 95,000 clones, with around 81% observed a single time. The ten largest clones take up 4.1% of the sample.

The TCR was taken from a man aged 60 to 69 with acute or convalescent COVID-19. The sequencing sample was made of peripheral blood. The chain is made from TRBV3-1 (or the pseudogene TRBV3-2) and TRBJ2-3; a tentative D match to TRBD1 spans 7 bases. The CDR3 region: CASSQGAGGDTQYF. Here is the DNA: TGTGCCAGCAGCCAAGGAGCAGGGGGGGATACGCAGTATTTT.